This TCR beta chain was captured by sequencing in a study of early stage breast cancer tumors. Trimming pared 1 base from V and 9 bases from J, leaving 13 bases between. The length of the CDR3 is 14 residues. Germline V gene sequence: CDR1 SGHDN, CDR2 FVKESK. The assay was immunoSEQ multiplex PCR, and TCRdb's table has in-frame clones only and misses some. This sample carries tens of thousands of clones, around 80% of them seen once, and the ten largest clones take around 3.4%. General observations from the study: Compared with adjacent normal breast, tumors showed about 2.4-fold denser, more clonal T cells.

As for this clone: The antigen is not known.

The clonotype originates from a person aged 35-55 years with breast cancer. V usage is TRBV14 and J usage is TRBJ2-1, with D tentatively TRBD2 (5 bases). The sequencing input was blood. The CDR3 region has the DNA TGTGCCAGCAGCCAAGTAACTAGATTCTCTGAGCAGTTCTTC. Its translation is CASSQVTRFSEQFF. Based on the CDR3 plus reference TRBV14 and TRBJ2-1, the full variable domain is EAGVTQFPSHSVIEKGQTVTLRCDPISGHDNLYWYRRVMGKEIKFLLHFVKESKQDESGMPNNRFLAERTGGTYSTLKVQPAELEDSGVYFCASSQVTRFSEQFFGPGTRLTVL.